One sample yielded the 8 T cell receptor beta chains listed below, sequenced in a study of CD8 T cells in Susac syndrome. A quantity of roughly 0.5 to 1 ug RNA underwent reverse transcription using random hexamers. TCRdb re-called the immunoSEQ multiplex PCR reads with MiXCR, one entry per CDR3 protein. The sample holds about 120,000 distinct CDR3 sequences, about 94% seen once. The sample taken for sequencing was CD8+ T cells from PBMCs. The receptor set was obtained from a human donor with Susac syndrome.

This chain connects TRBV13 to TRBJ2-7; a weak D match, TRBD1 (5 bases). CDR3 length equals 13 residues. Trimming removed 1 base at V and 5 bases at J, with 9 bases between. Germline V gene sequence: CDR1 PRHDT, CDR2 FYEKMQ (reference sequence). The CDR3 nucleotides read TGTGCCAGCAGCTTAGTGCAGGACAACGAGCAGTACTTC. Translation gives CASSLVQDNEQYF.

V gene TRBV10-3 combines with J gene TRBJ1-1, with 7 bases aligning to TRBD1. Trimming at V came to 0 bases and at J to 0 bases, leaving 1 base not matched to a gene. Per the germline V gene, CDR1 is ENHRY and CDR2 is SYGVKD. CDR3 length: 15 residues. CDR3 sequence reads: CAISESGTVNTEAFF. In DNA form, the CDR3 reads TGTGCCATCAGTGAGTCCGGGACAGTGAACACTGAAGCTTTCTTT.

The chain links TRBV9 to TRBJ1-2, with D possibly TRBD1 on 6 matching bases. The CDR3 length is 14 residues. The germline V gene has CDR1 SGDLS and CDR2 YYNGEE. V was shortened by 0 bases and J by 5 bases, with 11 bases between the two germline ends. This chain's CDR3 is CASSVGGGGYGYTF. CDR3 sequence (DNA): TGTGCCAGCAGCGTAGGTGGGGGCGGTTATGGCTACACCTTC.

The chain combines TRBV4-2 with TRBJ2-5; tentative D call: TRBD2 (7 bases). The CDR3 runs 17 residues. The germline gives CDR1 LGHNA, CDR2 YNFKEQ. The V and J ends lost 0 bases and 4 bases respectively, with 18 bases between them. The CDR3 protein is CASSQDHEGGRLETQYF. The CDR3 DNA reads as TGTGCCAGCAGCCAAGATCATGAGGGGGGGCGCTTAGAGACCCAGTACTTC.

V usage is TRBV5-1 and J usage is TRBJ2-7, with D perhaps TRBD1 (5 bases). Trimming shortened V by 4 bases and J by 2 bases, and 10 bases separated the two germline ends. Germline values: CDR1 SGHRS, CDR2 YFSETQ. This CDR3 spans 13 amino acids. CDR3 bases: TGCGCCAGCAGCAATCGACAGACCTACGAGCAGTACTTC. Its protein product is CASSNRQTYEQYF.

V and J are TRBV5-1 and TRBJ1-1; D gene ambiguous. Trimming shortened V by 5 bases and J by 1 base, and 12 bases separated the two germline ends. Per germline, CDR1 SGHRS and CDR2 YFSETQ. CDR3 length: 14 residues. Here the CDR3 DNA reads TGCGCCAGCAGTTACGGCTGGGAGAACACTGAAGCTTTCTTT. It specifies CASSYGWENTEAFF. Supplemented by reference TRBV5-1 and TRBJ1-1, the full variable domain reads KAGVTQTPRYLIKTRGQQVTLSCSPISGHRSVSWYQQTPGQGLQFLFEYFSETQRNKGNFPGRFSGRQFSNSRSEMNVSTLELGDSALYLCASSYGWENTEAFFGQGTRLTVV.

The rearrangement links TRBV15 to TRBJ2-3; D ambiguous. This CDR3 is built from 13 residues. V lost 5 bases and J lost 0, with 6 bases in between. Per the germline V gene, CDR1 is LNHNV and CDR2 is YYDKDF (reference sequence). CDR3 residues: CATSQISTDTQYF. The DNA for the CDR3 is TGTGCCACCAGCCAAATCAGCACAGATACGCAGTATTTT.

This sequence joins TRBV7-6 and TRBJ2-7; 10 nucleotides match TRBD2. V dropped 3 bases and J dropped 6; count of bases not matched to a gene: 8. The CDR3 length is 15 residues. Germline values: CDR1 SGHVS, CDR2 FNYEAQ. CDR3: CASSFLAGARGEQYF. Written as DNA, the CDR3 is TGTGCCAGCAGCTTCCTAGCGGGGGCTCGGGGCGAGCAGTACTTC.